The source of this TCR beta chain is a study of spatial heterogeneity in lung cancer. The CDR3 covers 13 residues. V dropped 7 bases and J dropped 3; count of bases not matched to a gene: 4. Germline assignment: CDR1 MDHEN and CDR2 SYDVKM. Time point defined: sample taken at primary tumor resection. Samples came from approximately 65 TRACERx patients with untreated early-stage lung cancer. Unsorted whole RNA from tumor, nontumor lung or frozen PBMC underwent sequencing. TCR cDNA molecules were tagged individually, and each one carried a unique molecular identifier. TCRdb re-called the 5' RACE reads with MiXCR, one entry per CDR3 protein. The profile shows about 18,000 distinct CDR3 sequences, 9.5% to 10% of them singletons. Study-wide points: Tumor mutation counts were tracked by expanded intratumoral alpha and beta TCR counts.

This clonotype has a handful of counts. Its antigen is still unknown. Being off target in a library aimed at alpha chains, this beta chain has a size of little meaning. The TCR comes from a female donor with early-stage non-small cell lung cancer. V gene TRBV28 combines with J gene TRBJ2-7; TRBD1 matches at 9 bases. Specimen: lung tumor tissue, collected at surgery. The CDR3 bases are TGTGCCAGCAATAGGACAGGGGACTACGAGCAGTACTTC. Amino acids: CASNRTGDYEQYF.